This record covers a single T cell receptor (beta chain). This CDR3 spans 15 amino acids. Germline values: CDR1 MNHEY, CDR2 SVGAGI. The V gene end was trimmed by 6 bases and the J gene end by 11 bases; junction bases not matched to a gene: 18. The method was immunoSEQ multiplex PCR; TCRdb's version includes in-frame clones alone and lacks a portion of them. The top ten hold approximately 7.1% of the sample, which has 110,000 or so clones, 85% to 90% seen once. The data were obtained in a study of T cell responses to AZD1222 COVID-19 vaccine. The TCR comes from an adult who received the AZD1222 COVID-19 vaccine. Sequenced here: peripheral blood, sampled 28 days after the second AZD1222 dose. The chain is built from TRBV6-5 and TRBJ2-7; 8 bases align to TRBD2. The DNA of the CDR3 is TGTGCCAGCAGCCCCGAACACCAACCGGGGGGGATGGAGTACTTC. It yields the protein CASSPEHQPGGMEYF.